Sequencing of this T cell receptor beta chain was carried out in a study of early T cells in non-severe SARS-CoV-2 infection (dated by TCRdb to the early 2020s). Concerning the study at large: Because TCR sequencing relied on bulk RNA taken from unsorted whole blood, pairing of alpha and beta chains was not possible.

To prepare the library, 5' RACE was applied. Instrument used: NextSeq 500. Unique molecular identifiers were attached to individual cDNA molecules in the TCR library protocol so that sequencing error and PCR bias could be corrected. Both TCR alpha and beta chains were sequenced, and tight co-correlation was observed between alpha and beta sequence abundances in each sample. The authors' analysis ran thus. V gene, J gene and CDR3 annotation of TCR sequences was performed with Decombinator V4. TCRs were defined as expanded if a significant change between any two time points was detected under a Poisson model with p below 0.0001. TCR abundances were normalised to the total number of TCRs sequenced per sample and were expressed as counts per million. TRAV1-2 paired with TRAJ12, TRAJ20 or TRAJ33 defined MAIT TCRs, while TRAV10 paired with TRAJ18 defined iNKT TCRs. VDJdb, accessed 1 November 2021, was searched for CMV, EBV and SARS-CoV-2 annotated TCRs, with TCRs annotated for multiple antigens excluded. The raw public reads went through TCRdb reprocessing: fastp at Q25, MiXCR clone calling, in-frame beta chains kept. Rows are unified per CDR3 protein, each entry keeping the most common DNA and genes. Here the V and J calls rest on TCRdb's processing, not on the authors' analysis. For this sample the table gives tens of thousands of distinct CDR3 sequences, of which 8% to 13% were detected only once. The biggest ten clones account for roughly 13% of the sample.

Germline trimming amounts to 2 bases on V and 2 bases on J, with 8 as the count of junction bases outside the gene matches. Taken from cysteine to phenylalanine, the CDR3 has 16 residues. Only CDR3 DNA is held: 48 bases, read in frame from base 1. Reading the germline V gene gives CDR1 MNHNS and CDR2 SASEGT. Study-wide conclusions, independent of this receptor: VDJdb matching was skewed toward anti-spike CD8 responses and likely underestimated virus-specific expansions, missing private and CD4 specificities.

This clonotype was recorded at least ten times. Its specific antigen is unknown. Within one base of it there is no much larger clone, and no base qualities were kept. This was a case-control study nested in a cohort of healthcare workers in London, UK, who had nasopharyngeal swab PCR tests and blood samples taken every week. Healthcare workers were recruited between 23 and 31 March 2020, during the week of the UK lockdown, and were followed weekly for up to roughly 15 weeks. Here the chain combines TRBV6-1 and TRBJ1-1, and TRBD1 aligns with 7 junction nucleotides. Sequenced input: whole blood. The sequence came from an adult who was a healthcare worker with PCR-confirmed SARS-CoV-2 infection or an uninfected control (not recorded which). The CDR3 region: CASSERFRGGNTEAFF. At the DNA level, the sequence is TGTGCCAGCAGTGAAAGGTTCAGGGGGGGAAACACTGAAGCTTTCTTT.